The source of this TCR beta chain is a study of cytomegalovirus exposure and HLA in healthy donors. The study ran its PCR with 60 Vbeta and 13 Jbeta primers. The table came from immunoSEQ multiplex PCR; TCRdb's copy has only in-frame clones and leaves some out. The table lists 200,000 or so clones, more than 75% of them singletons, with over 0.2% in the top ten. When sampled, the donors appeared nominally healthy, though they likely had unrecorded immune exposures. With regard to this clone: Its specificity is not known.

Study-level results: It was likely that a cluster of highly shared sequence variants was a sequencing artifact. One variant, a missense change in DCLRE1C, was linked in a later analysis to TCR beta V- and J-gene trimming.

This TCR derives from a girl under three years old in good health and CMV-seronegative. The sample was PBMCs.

The CDR3: CASPRQGCYEQYF. Here the CDR3 DNA reads TGCGCCAGCCCGAGGCAGGGTTGCTACGAGCAGTACTTC. The genes are TRBV10-1 and TRBJ2-7; a possible D gene is TRBD1 (5 bases). Germline CDR1 reads WNHNN; CDR2 reads SYGVQD (reference sequence). V was cut by 8 bases and J by 3 bases, with 14 bases left in between. The CDR3 is 13 residues long.